A selection of T cell receptor beta chains follows, all from one sample in a study of T cells in Graves' hyperthyroidism and ophthalmopathy. TCRdb reprocessed the multiplex PCR reads with MiXCR, giving one entry per CDR3 protein. Among approximately 620,000 distinct CDR3 sequences listed, roughly a sixth were seen once. The sample taken for sequencing was blood. The receptors originated from a woman in her thirties or forties with Graves' ophthalmopathy. The CDR3 runs from the conserved cysteine through the conserved F or W. A D gene is named only where the DNA matches it firmly. The size entry is marked missing in some rows and otherwise reads once, few, many or a size class.

J gene: TRBJ1-5; D gene: NA; clone size: NA; V gene: TRBV2; CDR3 protein: CAAGGAPQHF; CDR3 DNA: TGTGCCGCGGGGGGGGCACCCCAGCATTTT
J gene: TRBJ2-2; D gene: NA; clone size: few; V gene: TRBV5-5; CDR3 protein: CASTWLTSNTGELFF; CDR3 DNA: TGTGCCAGCACTTGGCTGACGTCGAACACCGGGGAGCTGTTTTTT
J gene: TRBJ2-1; D gene: NA; clone size: many; V gene: TRBV6-1; CDR3 protein: CASSPDSSSYNEQFF; CDR3 DNA: TGTGCCAGCAGTCCGGACTCCAGCTCCTACAATGAGCAGTTCTTC
J gene: TRBJ2-7; D gene: TRBD2; clone size: NA; V gene: TRBV20-1; CDR3 protein: CSANPGLAGVFYEQYF; CDR3 DNA: TGCAGTGCTAACCCGGGACTAGCGGGAGTCTTCTACGAGCAGTACTTC
J gene: TRBJ2-5; D gene: TRBD2; clone size: many; V gene: TRBV10-3; CDR3 protein: CAISGTSGPQETQYF; CDR3 DNA: TGTGCCATCTCAGGGACTAGCGGGCCTCAAGAGACCCAGTACTTC
J gene: TRBJ2-1; D gene: TRBD2; clone size: NA; V gene: TRBV5-1; CDR3 protein: CASSLDTSGGAEQFF; CDR3 DNA: TGCGCCAGCAGCTTAGATACTAGCGGGGGGGCTGAGCAGTTCTTC
J gene: TRBJ1-1; D gene: NA; clone size: many; V gene: TRBV30; CDR3 protein: CAWSVRGANTEAFF; CDR3 DNA: TGTGCCTGGAGTGTACGGGGCGCGAACACTGAAGCTTTCTTT
J gene: TRBJ1-6; D gene: TRBD1; clone size: NA; V gene: TRBV4-1; CDR3 protein: CASSQVPGQGPLHF; CDR3 DNA: TGCGCCAGCAGCCAAGTTCCGGGACAGGGGCCCCTCCACTTT
J gene: TRBJ2-1; D gene: NA; clone size: few; V gene: TRBV6-2/TRBV6-3; CDR3 protein: CASSIPRFGFNEQFF; CDR3 DNA: TGTGCCAGCTCGATTCCTAGGTTCGGATTCAATGAGCAGTTCTTC
J gene: TRBJ2-2; D gene: NA; clone size: NA; V gene: TRBV7-3; CDR3 protein: CASSLRRQAGAGELFF; CDR3 DNA: TGTGCCAGCAGCTTAAGGAGACAGGCGGGGGCCGGGGAGCTGTTTTTT
J gene: TRBJ2-2; D gene: NA; clone size: few; V gene: TRBV20-1; CDR3 protein: CSAPDWAGELFF; CDR3 DNA: TGCAGTGCCCCGGACTGGGCCGGGGAGCTGTTTTTT
J gene: TRBJ1-2; D gene: TRBD1; clone size: NA; V gene: TRBV2; CDR3 protein: CASSMMGQDYGYTF; CDR3 DNA: TGTGCCAGCAGTATGATGGGACAGGATTATGGCTACACCTTC
J gene: TRBJ2-7; D gene: NA; clone size: many; V gene: TRBV12-3/TRBV12-4; CDR3 protein: CATRKALGNYEQYF; CDR3 DNA: TGTGCCACCAGGAAGGCACTCGGCAACTACGAGCAGTACTTC
J gene: TRBJ1-6; D gene: NA; clone size: few; V gene: TRBV18; CDR3 protein: CASSLTTDNNSPLHF; CDR3 DNA: TGTGCCAGCTCACTAACGACGGACAATAATTCACCCCTCCACTTT
J gene: TRBJ1-4; D gene: NA; clone size: few; V gene: TRBV27; CDR3 protein: CASSSLSAGWDEKLFF; CDR3 DNA: TGTGCCAGCAGCAGCCTGTCGGCAGGCTGGGATGAAAAACTGTTTTTT
J gene: TRBJ2-7; D gene: NA; clone size: many; V gene: TRBV5-1; CDR3 protein: CASREGAGYEQYF; CDR3 DNA: TGCGCCAGCAGGGAGGGGGCGGGCTACGAGCAGTACTTC
J gene: TRBJ2-2; D gene: NA; clone size: NA; V gene: TRBV7-9; CDR3 protein: CASSFPGQMSWGPGELFF; CDR3 DNA: TGTGCCAGCAGCTTTCCGGGACAAATGTCTTGGGGGCCCGGGGAGCTGTTTTTT
J gene: TRBJ2-3; D gene: NA; clone size: few; V gene: TRBV11-3; CDR3 protein: CASSLGNSDTDTQYF; CDR3 DNA: TGTGCCAGCAGCTTAGGTAATAGCGACACAGATACGCAGTATTTT
J gene: TRBJ1-1; D gene: NA; clone size: NA; V gene: TRBV29-1; CDR3 protein: CSATEQRNTEAFF; CDR3 DNA: TGCAGCGCAACAGAGCAGAGGAACACTGAAGCTTTCTTT
J gene: TRBJ2-1; D gene: TRBD2; clone size: NA; V gene: TRBV24-1; CDR3 protein: CATSDPILAARSNEQFF; CDR3 DNA: TGTGCCACCAGTGACCCAATACTAGCGGCGAGATCCAATGAGCAGTTCTTC
J gene: TRBJ2-7; D gene: NA; clone size: many; V gene: TRBV18; CDR3 protein: CASSPGTTGNEQYF; CDR3 DNA: TGTGCCAGCTCACCCGGGACGACCGGCAACGAGCAGTACTTC
J gene: TRBJ2-5; D gene: NA; clone size: many; V gene: TRBV7-9; CDR3 protein: CASSVGQRETQYF; CDR3 DNA: TGTGCCAGCAGCGTTGGACAGAGGGAGACCCAGTACTTC
J gene: TRBJ2-6; D gene: NA; clone size: many; V gene: TRBV6-1; CDR3 protein: CASSSWAGSGANVLTF; CDR3 DNA: TGTGCCAGCAGTTCATGGGCGGGGTCTGGGGCCAACGTCCTGACTTTC
J gene: TRBJ1-1; D gene: NA; clone size: many; V gene: TRBV3-1; CDR3 protein: CASSRQTVNTEAFF; CDR3 DNA: TGTGCCAGCAGCCGGCAAACAGTAAACACTGAAGCTTTCTTT
J gene: TRBJ1-1; D gene: TRBD1; clone size: many; V gene: TRBV10-1; CDR3 protein: CASSNYRDSEAFF; CDR3 DNA: TGCGCCAGCAGTAACTACCGGGACAGTGAGGCTTTCTTT
J gene: TRBJ1-5; D gene: NA; clone size: once; V gene: TRBV19; CDR3 protein: CASTLLAGRGVQQPQHF; CDR3 DNA: TGTGCCAGTACCCTCCTGGCGGGCAGGGGTGTACAGCAGCCCCAGCATTTT
J gene: TRBJ2-1; D gene: TRBD2; clone size: many; V gene: TRBV20-1; CDR3 protein: CSAREFRAGDSNEQFF; CDR3 DNA: TGCAGTGCTAGAGAGTTCCGAGCGGGGGACTCCAATGAGCAGTTCTTC
J gene: TRBJ2-1; D gene: NA; clone size: many; V gene: TRBV12-3/TRBV12-4; CDR3 protein: CASSLSGDYNEQFF; CDR3 DNA: TGTGCCAGCAGTTTGAGCGGAGATTACAATGAGCAGTTCTTC
J gene: TRBJ2-1; D gene: NA; clone size: NA; V gene: TRBV5-1; CDR3 protein: CASRALGFNEQFF; CDR3 DNA: TGCGCCAGCAGGGCTCTTGGCTTCAATGAGCAGTTCTTC
J gene: TRBJ2-4; D gene: TRBD1; clone size: NA; V gene: TRBV25-1; CDR3 protein: CASSEWGQGLAKNIQYF; CDR3 DNA: TGTGCCAGCAGTGAATGGGGACAGGGATTAGCCAAAAACATTCAGTACTTC
J gene: TRBJ2-2; D gene: TRBD1; clone size: NA; V gene: TRBV7-9; CDR3 protein: CASSSRDRGNTGELFF; CDR3 DNA: TGTGCCAGCAGCTCCCGGGACAGGGGAAACACCGGGGAGCTGTTTTTT
J gene: TRBJ2-5; D gene: TRBD2; clone size: many; V gene: TRBV3-1; CDR3 protein: CASSQDRLAGGYQETQYF; CDR3 DNA: TGTGCCAGCAGCCAAGATCGACTAGCGGGAGGGTACCAAGAGACCCAGTACTTC
J gene: TRBJ1-1; D gene: NA; clone size: NA; V gene: TRBV20-1; CDR3 protein: CSAMEGQTEAFF; CDR3 DNA: TGCAGTGCTATGGAAGGACAGACTGAAGCTTTCTTT
J gene: TRBJ2-1; D gene: NA; clone size: NA; V gene: TRBV30; CDR3 protein: CAWRDAGTISPNEQFF; CDR3 DNA: TGTGCCTGGAGAGACGCCGGGACAATCTCTCCCAATGAGCAGTTCTTC
J gene: TRBJ2-5; D gene: NA; clone size: NA; V gene: TRBV6-1; CDR3 protein: CASRLQPQETQYF; CDR3 DNA: TGTGCCAGCAGGCTCCAGCCTCAAGAGACCCAGTACTTC
J gene: TRBJ1-1; D gene: NA; clone size: many; V gene: TRBV11-2; CDR3 protein: CASSLEALNTEAFF; CDR3 DNA: TGTGCCAGCAGCTTAGAAGCCCTGAACACTGAAGCTTTCTTT
J gene: TRBJ2-7; D gene: NA; clone size: many; V gene: TRBV5-1; CDR3 protein: CASSGGPTAYEQYF; CDR3 DNA: TGCGCCAGCAGCGGGGGACCGACTGCCTACGAGCAGTACTTC
J gene: TRBJ1-1; D gene: NA; clone size: many; V gene: TRBV27; CDR3 protein: CASSFTGLGTEAFF; CDR3 DNA: TGTGCCAGCAGTTTTACGGGGCTAGGCACTGAAGCTTTCTTT
J gene: TRBJ1-6; D gene: NA; clone size: many; V gene: TRBV12-3/TRBV12-4; CDR3 protein: CASSRNGGYSPLHF; CDR3 DNA: TGTGCCAGCAGCCGTAATGGGGGGTATTCACCCCTCCACTTT
J gene: TRBJ1-2; D gene: NA; clone size: NA; V gene: TRBV6-1; CDR3 protein: CASTIQGEGYTF; CDR3 DNA: TGTGCCAGCACTATCCAGGGTGAAGGCTACACCTTC
J gene: TRBJ1-5; D gene: NA; clone size: many; V gene: TRBV28; CDR3 protein: CASSSSEEDRNQPQHF; CDR3 DNA: TGTGCCAGCAGTTCCTCTGAGGAGGATCGCAATCAGCCCCAGCATTTT
J gene: TRBJ1-6; D gene: NA; clone size: many; V gene: TRBV5-1; CDR3 protein: CASSLVDSNSPLHF; CDR3 DNA: TGCGCCAGCAGCTTGGTGGACAGCAATTCACCCCTCCACTTT
J gene: TRBJ1-6; D gene: NA; clone size: NA; V gene: TRBV19; CDR3 protein: CASSSQGTVSPLHF; CDR3 DNA: TGTGCCAGTAGCTCCCAGGGGACGGTTTCACCCCTCCACTTT
J gene: TRBJ2-2; D gene: NA; clone size: many; V gene: TRBV25-1; CDR3 protein: CASSDLREGLGDTGELFF; CDR3 DNA: TGTGCCAGCAGTGACTTAAGAGAGGGCCTGGGGGACACCGGGGAGCTGTTTTTT
J gene: TRBJ1-1; D gene: NA; clone size: few; V gene: TRBV4-1; CDR3 protein: CASSRNPSANTEAFF; CDR3 DNA: TGCGCCAGCAGCCGAAACCCCTCTGCGAACACTGAAGCTTTCTTT
J gene: TRBJ2-7; D gene: TRBD2; clone size: many; V gene: TRBV28; CDR3 protein: CASSLPSGTSSYEQYF; CDR3 DNA: TGTGCCAGCAGTTTACCTTCCGGGACTAGCAGCTACGAGCAGTACTTC
J gene: TRBJ1-5; D gene: TRBD1; clone size: many; V gene: TRBV5-8; CDR3 protein: CASMRQGNQPQHF; CDR3 DNA: TGTGCCAGTATGCGACAGGGTAATCAGCCCCAGCATTTT
J gene: TRBJ1-2; D gene: NA; clone size: NA; V gene: TRBV7-8; CDR3 protein: CASSLAPGANYGYTF; CDR3 DNA: TGTGCCAGCAGCTTAGCTCCGGGGGCGAACTATGGCTACACCTTC
J gene: TRBJ2-1; D gene: TRBD1; clone size: NA; V gene: TRBV7-2; CDR3 protein: CASSPDRGREQSF; CDR3 DNA: TGTGCCAGCAGCCCCGACAGGGGGCGTGAGCAGTCCTTC
J gene: TRBJ2-5; D gene: TRBD1; clone size: few; V gene: TRBV5-1; CDR3 protein: CASSFNPTGAQETQYF; CDR3 DNA: TGCGCCAGCAGCTTCAACCCGACAGGGGCACAAGAGACCCAGTACTTC
J gene: TRBJ2-1; D gene: TRBD2; clone size: NA; V gene: TRBV5-1; CDR3 protein: CASSSQAGGGSYNEQFF; CDR3 DNA: TGCGCCAGCAGCTCACAAGCGGGGGGGGGCTCCTACAATGAGCAGTTCTTC
J gene: TRBJ2-7; D gene: NA; clone size: many; V gene: TRBV9; CDR3 protein: CASSVETGTYEQYF; CDR3 DNA: TGTGCCAGCAGCGTAGAAACAGGGACCTACGAGCAGTACTTC
J gene: TRBJ1-4; D gene: NA; clone size: few; V gene: TRBV20-1; CDR3 protein: CSARVATNEKLFF; CDR3 DNA: TGCAGTGCTAGAGTGGCCACTAATGAAAAACTGTTTTTT
J gene: TRBJ2-3; D gene: NA; clone size: many; V gene: TRBV2; CDR3 protein: CASRRGGGTDTQYF; CDR3 DNA: TGTGCCAGCAGGCGGGGCGGGGGCACAGATACGCAGTATTTT
J gene: TRBJ2-3; D gene: TRBD2; clone size: NA; V gene: TRBV6-1; CDR3 protein: CASRFALAGGVDTQYF; CDR3 DNA: TGTGCCAGCAGATTCGCACTAGCGGGGGGCGTAGATACGCAGTATTTT
J gene: TRBJ2-5; D gene: TRBD2; clone size: many; V gene: TRBV12-3/TRBV12-4; CDR3 protein: CASSLSSGAQETQYF; CDR3 DNA: TGTGCCAGCAGTTTATCTAGCGGGGCACAAGAGACCCAGTACTTC
J gene: TRBJ2-5; D gene: NA; clone size: many; V gene: TRBV30; CDR3 protein: CAWKTAGFKTQYF; CDR3 DNA: TGTGCCTGGAAAACCGCCGGGTTCAAGACCCAGTACTTC
J gene: TRBJ2-7; D gene: TRBD1; clone size: few; V gene: TRBV30; CDR3 protein: CAWGPGQGAHEQYF; CDR3 DNA: TGTGCCTGGGGCCCGGGACAGGGGGCCCACGAGCAGTACTTC
J gene: TRBJ1-5; D gene: NA; clone size: NA; V gene: TRBV15; CDR3 protein: CATGARGDYSNQPQHF; CDR3 DNA: TGTGCCACCGGGGCCAGGGGAGATTATAGCAATCAGCCCCAGCATTTT